This T cell receptor (beta chain) appears in the sequencing data of a study of blood T cell repertoires in COVID-19. Participant ages covered roughly 18 to 89 years across approximately 25 US areas. Germline V lookup: CDR1 LNHDA, CDR2 SQIVND (reference sequence). The CDR3 is made up of 18 amino acids. V shed 2 bases and J shed 0 bases, with 17 bases lying between them. Some clones are missing from TCRdb's copy, which holds only in-frame ones; the method was immunoSEQ multiplex PCR. The sample has about 330,000 clones; approximately 88% are singletons. The sequence was collected from a man in his thirties or forties who had recovered from COVID-19. Material: PBMCs or T cells enriched from blood (not recorded which). The chain joins TRBV19 to TRBJ2-1, with D perhaps matching TRBD2 (6 bases). The CDR3 is CASSITVSGDSSYNEQFF. The CDR3 region has the DNA TGTGCCAGTAGTATAACAGTATCGGGGGATAGCTCCTACAATGAGCAGTTCTTC.